This T cell receptor beta chain was documented in a study of metastatic and nonmetastatic thyroid tumors (dated by TCRdb to between 2020 and 2021). Study-level background: For patients with malignant and with benign thyroid disease, the researchers compared repertoires between peripheral blood samples and tumor or nodule tissue samples.

Its CDR3 holds 16 amino acids, cysteine through phenylalanine. This entry keeps only the CDR3 DNA: 48 bases, framed from base 1. Relative to germline, V is 3 bases shorter and J is 4 bases shorter, with 15 bases between their ends. CDR1 and CDR2, looked up from the germline V gene (reference sequence), are SGHAT and FQDESV. A remark on this clone: There is no known antigen for this receptor. One base away there is no much larger clone; base qualities are not given.

No patient had received any treatment before thyroid surgery. Patient clinical samples collected from the early 2010s to the late 2010s were retrospectively analysed using T-cell receptor beta sequencing. The library relied on PCR. TCRdb names Illumina HiSeq 4000 as the instrument used. High-throughput sequencing was used to profile the CDR3 region of the TCR beta-chain in every patient. The original pipeline was this. Drawing on CDR3 differences between clinicopathological groups, the researchers built a classifier meant to tell apart patients with distant-metastatic papillary thyroid cancer. Repertoire diversity was assessed with the Shannon index, and tumor-blood repertoire similarity with the Morisita-Horn index. TCRdb took the public reads, trimmed them with fastp at Q25, ran MiXCR for clone calling and kept in-frame beta chains. The V and J calls, along with clone size, are taken from TCRdb and not from the paper's own processing. The sample table holds 45,000 to 50,000 clones, of which around 25% were seen once. The top ten hold over 3% of the sample.

What the work shows at the level of the full study, not this receptor alone: TCR beta diversity was reported as significantly higher in malignant tumors than in benign nodules, in both blood and tumor samples.

Input material: blood. The chain is assembled from TRBV11-1 and TRBJ2-2; the D gene is perhaps TRBD2, on 5 matching bases. This receptor was taken from a male donor with papillary thyroid cancer or a benign thyroid nodule (not recorded which). Some clones in this sample may be carry-over from other donors' samples. The nucleotide sequence reads TGTGCCAGCAGCTTCGGTTTTGGAGGTTCCACCGGGGAGCTGTTTTTT. This sequence encodes CASSFGFGGSTGELFF.